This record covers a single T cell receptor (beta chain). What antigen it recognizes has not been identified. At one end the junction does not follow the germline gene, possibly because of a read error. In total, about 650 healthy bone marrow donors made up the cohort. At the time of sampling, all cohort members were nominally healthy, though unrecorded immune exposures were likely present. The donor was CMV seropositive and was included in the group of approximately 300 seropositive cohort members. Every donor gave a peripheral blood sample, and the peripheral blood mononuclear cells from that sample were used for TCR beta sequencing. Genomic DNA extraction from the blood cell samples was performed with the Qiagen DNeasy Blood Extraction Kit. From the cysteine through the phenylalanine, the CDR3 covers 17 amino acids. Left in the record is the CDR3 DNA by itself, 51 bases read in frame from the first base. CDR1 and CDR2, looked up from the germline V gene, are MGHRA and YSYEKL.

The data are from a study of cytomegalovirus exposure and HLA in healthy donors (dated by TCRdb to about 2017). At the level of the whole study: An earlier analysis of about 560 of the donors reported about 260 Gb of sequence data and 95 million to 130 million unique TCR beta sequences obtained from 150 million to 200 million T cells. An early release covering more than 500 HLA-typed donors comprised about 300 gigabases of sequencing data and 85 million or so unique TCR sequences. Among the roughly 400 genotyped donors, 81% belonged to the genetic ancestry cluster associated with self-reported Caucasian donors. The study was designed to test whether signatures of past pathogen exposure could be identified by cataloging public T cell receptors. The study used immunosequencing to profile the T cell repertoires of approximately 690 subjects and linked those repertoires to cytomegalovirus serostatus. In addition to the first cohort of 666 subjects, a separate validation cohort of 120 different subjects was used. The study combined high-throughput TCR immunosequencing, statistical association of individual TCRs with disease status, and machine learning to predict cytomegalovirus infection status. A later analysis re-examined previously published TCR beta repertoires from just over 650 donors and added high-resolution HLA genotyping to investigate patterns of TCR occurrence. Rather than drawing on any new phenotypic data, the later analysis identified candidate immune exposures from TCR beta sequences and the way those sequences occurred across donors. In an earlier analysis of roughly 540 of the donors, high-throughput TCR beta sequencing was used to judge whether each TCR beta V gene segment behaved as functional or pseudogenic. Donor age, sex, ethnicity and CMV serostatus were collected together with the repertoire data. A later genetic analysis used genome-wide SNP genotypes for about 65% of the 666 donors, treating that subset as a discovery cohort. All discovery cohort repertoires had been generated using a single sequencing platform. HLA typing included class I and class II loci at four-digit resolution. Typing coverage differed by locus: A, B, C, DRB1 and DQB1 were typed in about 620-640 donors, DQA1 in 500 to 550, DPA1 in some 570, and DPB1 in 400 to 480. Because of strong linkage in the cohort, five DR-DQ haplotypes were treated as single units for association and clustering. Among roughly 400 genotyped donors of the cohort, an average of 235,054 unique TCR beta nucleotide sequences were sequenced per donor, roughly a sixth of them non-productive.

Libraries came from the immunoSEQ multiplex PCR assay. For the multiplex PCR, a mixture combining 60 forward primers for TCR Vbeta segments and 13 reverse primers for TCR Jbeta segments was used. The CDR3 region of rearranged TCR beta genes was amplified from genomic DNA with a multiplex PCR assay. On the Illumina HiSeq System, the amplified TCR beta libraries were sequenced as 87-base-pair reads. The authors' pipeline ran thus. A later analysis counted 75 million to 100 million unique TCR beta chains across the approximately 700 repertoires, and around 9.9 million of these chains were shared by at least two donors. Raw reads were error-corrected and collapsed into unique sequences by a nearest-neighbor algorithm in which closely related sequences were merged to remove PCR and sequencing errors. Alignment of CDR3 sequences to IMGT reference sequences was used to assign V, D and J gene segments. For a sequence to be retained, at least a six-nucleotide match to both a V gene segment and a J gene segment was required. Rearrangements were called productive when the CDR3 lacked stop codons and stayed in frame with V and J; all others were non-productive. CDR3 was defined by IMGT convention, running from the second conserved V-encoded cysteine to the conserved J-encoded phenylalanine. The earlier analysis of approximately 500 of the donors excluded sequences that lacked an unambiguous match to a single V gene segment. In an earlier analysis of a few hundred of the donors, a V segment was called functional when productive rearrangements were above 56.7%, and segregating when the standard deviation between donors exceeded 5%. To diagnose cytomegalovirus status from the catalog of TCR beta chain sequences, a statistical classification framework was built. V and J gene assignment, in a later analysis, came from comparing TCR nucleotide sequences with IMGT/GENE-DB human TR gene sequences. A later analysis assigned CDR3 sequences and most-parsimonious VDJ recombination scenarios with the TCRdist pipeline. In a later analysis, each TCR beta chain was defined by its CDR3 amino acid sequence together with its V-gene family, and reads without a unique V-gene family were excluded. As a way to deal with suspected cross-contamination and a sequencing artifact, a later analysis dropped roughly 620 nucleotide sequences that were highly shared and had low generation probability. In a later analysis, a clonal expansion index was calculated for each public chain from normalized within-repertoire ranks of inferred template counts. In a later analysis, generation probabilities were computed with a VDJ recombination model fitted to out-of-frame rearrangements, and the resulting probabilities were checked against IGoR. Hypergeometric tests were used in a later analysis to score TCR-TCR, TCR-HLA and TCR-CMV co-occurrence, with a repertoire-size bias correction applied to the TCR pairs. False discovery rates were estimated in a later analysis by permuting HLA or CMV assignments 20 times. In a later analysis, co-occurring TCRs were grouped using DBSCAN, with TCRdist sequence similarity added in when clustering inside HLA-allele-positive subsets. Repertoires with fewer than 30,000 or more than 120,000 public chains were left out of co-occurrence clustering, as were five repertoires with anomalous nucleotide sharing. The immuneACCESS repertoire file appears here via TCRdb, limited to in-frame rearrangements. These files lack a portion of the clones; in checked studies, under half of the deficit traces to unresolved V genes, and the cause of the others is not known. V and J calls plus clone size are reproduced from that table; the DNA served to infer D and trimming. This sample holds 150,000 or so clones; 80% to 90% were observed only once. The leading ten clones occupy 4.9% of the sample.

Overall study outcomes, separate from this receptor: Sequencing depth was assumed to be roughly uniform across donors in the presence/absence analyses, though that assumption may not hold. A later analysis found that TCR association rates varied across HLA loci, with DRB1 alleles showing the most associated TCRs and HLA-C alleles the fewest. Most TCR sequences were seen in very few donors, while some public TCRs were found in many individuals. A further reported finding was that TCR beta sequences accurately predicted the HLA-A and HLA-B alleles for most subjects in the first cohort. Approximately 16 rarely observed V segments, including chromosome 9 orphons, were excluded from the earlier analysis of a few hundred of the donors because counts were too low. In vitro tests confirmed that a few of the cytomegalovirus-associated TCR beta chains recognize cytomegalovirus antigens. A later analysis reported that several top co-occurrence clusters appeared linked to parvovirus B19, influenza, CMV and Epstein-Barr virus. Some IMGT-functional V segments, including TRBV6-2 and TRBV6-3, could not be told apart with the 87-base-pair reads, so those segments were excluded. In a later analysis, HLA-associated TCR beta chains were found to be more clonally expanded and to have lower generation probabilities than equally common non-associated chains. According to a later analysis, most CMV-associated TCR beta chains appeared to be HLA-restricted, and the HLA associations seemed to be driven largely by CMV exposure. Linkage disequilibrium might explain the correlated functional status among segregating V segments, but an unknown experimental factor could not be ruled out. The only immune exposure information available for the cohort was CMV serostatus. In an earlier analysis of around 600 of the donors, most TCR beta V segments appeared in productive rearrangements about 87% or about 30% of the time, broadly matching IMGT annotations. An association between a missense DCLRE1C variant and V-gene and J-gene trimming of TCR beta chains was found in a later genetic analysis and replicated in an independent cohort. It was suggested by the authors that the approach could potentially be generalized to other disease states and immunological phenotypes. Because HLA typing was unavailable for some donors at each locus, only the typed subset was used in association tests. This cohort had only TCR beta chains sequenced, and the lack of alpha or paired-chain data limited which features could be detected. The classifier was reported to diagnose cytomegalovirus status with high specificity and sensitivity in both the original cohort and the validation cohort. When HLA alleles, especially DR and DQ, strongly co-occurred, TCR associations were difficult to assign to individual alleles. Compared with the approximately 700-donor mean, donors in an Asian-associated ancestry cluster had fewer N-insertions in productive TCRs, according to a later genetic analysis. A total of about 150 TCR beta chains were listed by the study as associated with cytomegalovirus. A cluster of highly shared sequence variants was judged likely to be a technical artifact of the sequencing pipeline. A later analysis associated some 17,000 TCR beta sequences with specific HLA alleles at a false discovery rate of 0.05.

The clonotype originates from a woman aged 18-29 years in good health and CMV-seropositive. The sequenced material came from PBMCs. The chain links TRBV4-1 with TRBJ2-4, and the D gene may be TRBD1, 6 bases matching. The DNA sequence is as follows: TGCGCCAGCAGCCAAGTCCACTTACAGGGAGCCAAAAACAGTCAGTACTTC. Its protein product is CASSQVHLQGAKNSQYF.